The entry below gives a single T cell receptor beta chain sequence along with its context. Antigen specificity is unknown. This sample was taken from a study of cytomegalovirus exposure and HLA in healthy donors. The V gene lost 4 bases and the J gene lost 0 bases, with 29 bases spanning the gap. The CDR3 runs 21 residues. The V gene's germline CDR1 is SGDLS and CDR2 YYNGEE. Study results and limitations: One variant, a missense change in DCLRE1C, was linked in a later analysis to TCR beta V- and J-gene trimming. Only CMV serostatus was available as immune exposure information. Previous analysis showed most TCR beta V segments were productive about 90% or about 30% of the time. There were fewer than 200 TCR beta chains listed as cytomegalovirus-associated.

13 Jbeta primers and 60 Vbeta primers were used for the PCR. The method was immunoSEQ multiplex PCR; TCRdb's version includes in-frame clones alone and lacks a portion of them. The repertoire table contains around 80,000 clones. The receptor was isolated from a man in his forties in good health and CMV-seronegative. The material sequenced was PBMCs. The chain carries TRBV9 and TRBJ2-1; weak D call: TRBD2 (5 bases). The CDR3 DNA reads as TGTGCCAGCAGCTCCCGTCTAGTAGCGAATATTTTTACTGGCTCCTACAATGAGCAGTTCTTC. This codes for CASSSRLVANIFTGSYNEQFF.